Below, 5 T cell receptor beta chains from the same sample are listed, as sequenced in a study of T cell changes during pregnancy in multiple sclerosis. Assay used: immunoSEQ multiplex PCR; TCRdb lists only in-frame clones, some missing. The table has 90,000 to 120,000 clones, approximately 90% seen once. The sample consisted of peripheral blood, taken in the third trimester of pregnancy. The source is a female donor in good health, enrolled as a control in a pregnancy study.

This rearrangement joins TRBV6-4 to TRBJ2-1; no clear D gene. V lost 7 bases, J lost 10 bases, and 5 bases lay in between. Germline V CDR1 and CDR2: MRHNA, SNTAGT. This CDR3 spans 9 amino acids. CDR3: CASTLEQFF. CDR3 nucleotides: TGTGCCAGCACCCTGGAGCAGTTCTTC.

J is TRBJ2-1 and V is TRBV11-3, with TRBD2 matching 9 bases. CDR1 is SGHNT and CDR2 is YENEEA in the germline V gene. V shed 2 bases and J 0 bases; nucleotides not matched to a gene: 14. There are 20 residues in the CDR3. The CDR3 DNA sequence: TGTGCCAGCAGCTTAAACGGGCTAGCGGGATCTGCCAGCTCCTACAATGAGCAGTTCTTC. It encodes CASSLNGLAGSASSYNEQFF.

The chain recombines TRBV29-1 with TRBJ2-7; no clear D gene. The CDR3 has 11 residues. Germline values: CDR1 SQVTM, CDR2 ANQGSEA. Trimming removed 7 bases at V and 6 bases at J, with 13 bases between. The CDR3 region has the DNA TGCAGCGGACAACAAACTGGCGAGCAGTACTTC. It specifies CSGQQTGEQYF.

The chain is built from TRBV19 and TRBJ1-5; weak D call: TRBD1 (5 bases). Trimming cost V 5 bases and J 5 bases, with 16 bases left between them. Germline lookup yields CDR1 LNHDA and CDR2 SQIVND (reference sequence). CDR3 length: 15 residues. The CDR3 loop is CASSGLGGVYQPQHF. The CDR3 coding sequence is TGTGCCAGTAGTGGGCTTGGGGGGGTATATCAGCCCCAGCATTTT.

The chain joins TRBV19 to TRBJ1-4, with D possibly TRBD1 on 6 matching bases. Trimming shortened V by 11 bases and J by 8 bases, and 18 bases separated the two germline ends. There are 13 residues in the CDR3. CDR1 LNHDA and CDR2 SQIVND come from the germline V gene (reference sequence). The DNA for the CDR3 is TGTGCCTCGGGCAAAGGGGGTCGGGAAAAACTGTTTTTT. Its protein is CASGKGGREKLFF.